A selection of T cell receptor beta chains follows, all from one sample in a study of cytomegalovirus exposure and HLA in healthy donors. Data came from immunoSEQ multiplex PCR; TCRdb stores just in-frame clones and leaves some out. This sample has fewer than 100,000 clones; less than 80% occur once, and the top ten carry about 4%. The material sequenced was PBMCs. The receptors come from a middle-aged woman in good health and CMV-seropositive. Both conserved end residues are part of each CDR3. Each record gives: D gene, J gene, V gene, clone size, CDR3 DNA, CDR3 protein. D genes are given only for firm matches. Expanded clones get a size class; other rows say once, few or many, or leave the size out.

d_call: TRBD1
j_call: TRBJ2-2
v_call: TRBV11-3
clone_size: -
cdr3_nt: TGTGCCAGCAGCCCCGACCACAGGGGGCGGGACACCGGGGAGCTGTTTTTT
cdr3_aa: CASSPDHRGRDTGELFF

d_call: TRBD1
j_call: TRBJ2-1
v_call: TRBV9
clone_size: -
cdr3_nt: TGTGCCAGCAGTGAACTCGGGACAGGCGCCTACAATGAGCAGTTCTTC
cdr3_aa: CASSELGTGAYNEQFF

d_call: TRBD1
j_call: TRBJ2-7
v_call: TRBV6-5
clone_size: -
cdr3_nt: TGTGCCAGCACCCCGACAGGGGGGACTCGGGAGCAGTACTTC
cdr3_aa: CASTPTGGTREQYF

d_call: -
j_call: TRBJ1-2
v_call: TRBV6-5
clone_size: -
cdr3_nt: TGTGCCAGCACGGGTAGGGGTTGGGACTATGGCTACACCTTC
cdr3_aa: CASTGRGWDYGYTF

d_call: TRBD1
j_call: TRBJ1-1
v_call: TRBV4-2
clone_size: few
cdr3_nt: TGTGCCAGCAGCCTTTTTCCGGGACAGACTACCGCTAACACTGAAGCTTTCTTT
cdr3_aa: CASSLFPGQTTANTEAFF

d_call: TRBD1
j_call: TRBJ1-1
v_call: TRBV29-1
clone_size: -
cdr3_nt: TGCAGCGTTGAAGTTAGGGGGCCGGTTACTGAAGCTTTCTTT
cdr3_aa: CSVEVRGPVTEAFF

d_call: TRBD2
j_call: TRBJ2-3
v_call: TRBV11-2
clone_size: -
cdr3_nt: TGTGCCTGCGATAGAATAGCGGGAACAGATACGCAGTATTTT
cdr3_aa: CACDRIAGTDTQYF

d_call: -
j_call: TRBJ1-2
v_call: TRBV28
clone_size: -
cdr3_nt: TGTGCCAGCACCCAACTGGCAGGGGACTATGGCTACACCTTC
cdr3_aa: CASTQLAGDYGYTF

d_call: TRBD1
j_call: TRBJ1-2
v_call: TRBV5-1
clone_size: -
cdr3_nt: TGCGCCAGCAGATTGGAGGACAGGGGTGCCACCTTC
cdr3_aa: CASRLEDRGATF

d_call: -
j_call: TRBJ1-4
v_call: TRBV27
clone_size: -
cdr3_nt: TGTGCCAGCAGTTTAGGGGGGGGGTTGCATGAAAAACTGTTTTTT
cdr3_aa: CASSLGGGLHEKLFF

d_call: TRBD1
j_call: TRBJ1-5
v_call: TRBV27
clone_size: -
cdr3_nt: TGTGCCAGCAAACTAACAGGGGGCGTTGATCAGCCCCAGCATTTT
cdr3_aa: CASKLTGGVDQPQHF

d_call: TRBD1
j_call: TRBJ1-2
v_call: TRBV4-2
clone_size: -
cdr3_nt: TGTGCCAGCAGCCAAAACATCGGGACAGGGCCCGCCGGCTACACCTTC
cdr3_aa: CASSQNIGTGPAGYTF

d_call: TRBD1
j_call: TRBJ2-5
v_call: TRBV5-4
clone_size: -
cdr3_nt: TGTGCCAGCCAAAAGGACAGGGTCCGTGCAAAGGAGACCCAGTACTTC
cdr3_aa: CASQKDRVRAKETQYF

d_call: TRBD2
j_call: TRBJ2-2
v_call: TRBV10-3
clone_size: -
cdr3_nt: TGTGCCATCATGAGCGGGAGGGTGACCGGGGAGCTGTTTTTT
cdr3_aa: CAIMSGRVTGELFF

d_call: TRBD2
j_call: TRBJ2-3
v_call: TRBV11-2
clone_size: -
cdr3_nt: TGTGCCAGCAGCTTATTACTAGCGGAAATCACAGATACGCAGTATTTT
cdr3_aa: CASSLLLAEITDTQYF

d_call: TRBD1
j_call: TRBJ1-6
v_call: TRBV2
clone_size: once
cdr3_nt: TGTGCCAGCAGGGCCCCGGGACAGGGAAATTCACCCCTCCACTTT
cdr3_aa: CASRAPGQGNSPLHF

d_call: -
j_call: TRBJ1-1
v_call: TRBV28
clone_size: few
cdr3_nt: TGTGCCAGCAGTGGGCGCACAGGCACTGAAGCTTTCTTT
cdr3_aa: CASSGRTGTEAFF

d_call: TRBD2
j_call: TRBJ2-1
v_call: TRBV2
clone_size: -
cdr3_nt: TGTGCCAGCAGGGGACTAGCGGGGTACAATGAGCAGTTCTTC
cdr3_aa: CASRGLAGYNEQFF

d_call: TRBD2
j_call: TRBJ2-7
v_call: TRBV19
clone_size: -
cdr3_nt: TGTGCCAGTACCCAGACTAGCGGGAGCACCGAGCAGTACTTC
cdr3_aa: CASTQTSGSTEQYF

d_call: -
j_call: TRBJ2-7
v_call: TRBV5-1
clone_size: -
cdr3_nt: TGCGCCAGCAGCGCGCAGGGGGGCGAGCAGTACTTC
cdr3_aa: CASSAQGGEQYF

d_call: -
j_call: TRBJ2-6
v_call: TRBV2
clone_size: -
cdr3_nt: TGTGCCAGCAAGCCCGGGTCTGGGGCCAACGTCCTGACTTTC
cdr3_aa: CASKPGSGANVLTF

d_call: TRBD1
j_call: TRBJ2-7
v_call: TRBV19
clone_size: -
cdr3_nt: TGTGCCAGTAGGAGGGACAGCCAAGGAGGCTACGAGCAGTACTTC
cdr3_aa: CASRRDSQGGYEQYF

d_call: -
j_call: TRBJ2-5
v_call: TRBV18
clone_size: once
cdr3_nt: TGTGCCAGCTCACCGGGACTCCAAGAGACCCAGTACTTC
cdr3_aa: CASSPGLQETQYF

d_call: TRBD1
j_call: TRBJ1-5
v_call: TRBV9
clone_size: -
cdr3_nt: TGTGCCAGCAGCGCGGGGACAGGGGATCGACAGCCCCAGCATTTT
cdr3_aa: CASSAGTGDRQPQHF

d_call: -
j_call: TRBJ1-2
v_call: TRBV2
clone_size: -
cdr3_nt: TGTGCCAGCGGCGAAAACAGGGACTATGGCTACACCTTC
cdr3_aa: CASGENRDYGYTF

d_call: -
j_call: TRBJ1-2
v_call: TRBV9
clone_size: -
cdr3_nt: TGTGCCAGCAGCGCAACCCTCCGGGAAGAGCGCTATGGCTACACCTTC
cdr3_aa: CASSATLREERYGYTF

d_call: TRBD2
j_call: TRBJ2-1
v_call: TRBV9
clone_size: -
cdr3_nt: TGTGCCAGCAGCGTAGGCTCTAGCGGGAGAATCTCCTACAATGAGCAGTTCTTC
cdr3_aa: CASSVGSSGRISYNEQFF

d_call: -
j_call: TRBJ2-7
v_call: TRBV7-8
clone_size: -
cdr3_nt: TGTGCCAGCAGCTTAGGGGGGGACTACGAGCAGTACTTC
cdr3_aa: CASSLGGDYEQYF

d_call: TRBD2
j_call: TRBJ2-3
v_call: TRBV6-1
clone_size: -
cdr3_nt: TGTGCCAGCAGTGACCCTCGGGACTACACAGATACGCAGTATTTT
cdr3_aa: CASSDPRDYTDTQYF

d_call: -
j_call: TRBJ2-2
v_call: TRBV10-2
clone_size: -
cdr3_nt: TGCGCCAGCAGTGAGCAAGGGGCGGCCGGGGAGCTGTTTTTT
cdr3_aa: CASSEQGAAGELFF

d_call: TRBD1
j_call: TRBJ2-7
v_call: TRBV5-1
clone_size: -
cdr3_nt: TGCGCCAGCAGTGTTACAGGGGTGCACGAGCAGTACTTC
cdr3_aa: CASSVTGVHEQYF

d_call: TRBD1
j_call: TRBJ2-3
v_call: TRBV29-1
clone_size: -
cdr3_nt: TGCAGCGTCTTACCGGGACAGGGCACAGATACGCAGTATTTT
cdr3_aa: CSVLPGQGTDTQYF

d_call: TRBD2
j_call: TRBJ2-7
v_call: TRBV5-4
clone_size: -
cdr3_nt: TGTGCCAGCAGCTCCAGTACTAGCGGGAAGGTGTACGAGCAGTACTTC
cdr3_aa: CASSSSTSGKVYEQYF

d_call: TRBD1
j_call: TRBJ2-2
v_call: TRBV15
clone_size: -
cdr3_nt: TGTGCCACCAGCAGTTGGACAGGGGTCACCGGGGAGCTGTTTTTT
cdr3_aa: CATSSWTGVTGELFF

d_call: TRBD2
j_call: TRBJ2-7
v_call: TRBV9
clone_size: -
cdr3_nt: TGTGCCAGCAGCTTGACCGGGACTAGCGTATACGAGCAGTACTTC
cdr3_aa: CASSLTGTSVYEQYF

d_call: -
j_call: TRBJ2-7
v_call: TRBV21-1
clone_size: -
cdr3_nt: TGTGCCAGCATAACCCCCGGGACTTATTCCTACGAGCAGTACTTC
cdr3_aa: CASITPGTYSYEQYF

d_call: -
j_call: TRBJ1-6
v_call: TRBV27
clone_size: -
cdr3_nt: TGTGCCAGCAGTTTAAGGCAGGGAAATAATTCACCCCTCCACTTT
cdr3_aa: CASSLRQGNNSPLHF

d_call: TRBD1
j_call: TRBJ2-1
v_call: TRBV27
clone_size: -
cdr3_nt: TGTGCCAGCAGTGACAGGGGGCTGGGGGTCTTGCACAATGAGCAGTTCTTC
cdr3_aa: CASSDRGLGVLHNEQFF

d_call: TRBD2
j_call: TRBJ2-3
v_call: TRBV7-6
clone_size: once
cdr3_nt: TGTGCCAGCAGCCCGACCGGGACTAGCTTCACAGATACGCAGTATTTT
cdr3_aa: CASSPTGTSFTDTQYF